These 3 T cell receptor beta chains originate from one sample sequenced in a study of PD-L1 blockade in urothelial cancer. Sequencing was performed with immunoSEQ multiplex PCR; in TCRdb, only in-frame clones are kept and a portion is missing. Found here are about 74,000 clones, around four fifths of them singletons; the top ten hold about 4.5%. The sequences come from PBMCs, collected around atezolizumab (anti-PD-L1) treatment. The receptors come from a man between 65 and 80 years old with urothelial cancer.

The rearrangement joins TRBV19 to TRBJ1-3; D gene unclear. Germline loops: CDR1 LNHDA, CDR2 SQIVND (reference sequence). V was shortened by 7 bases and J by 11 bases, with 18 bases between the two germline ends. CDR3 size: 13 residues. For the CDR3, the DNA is TGTGCCAGTATCCGCGGTCCGACCGAGGCCATATATTTT. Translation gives CASIRGPTEAIYF.

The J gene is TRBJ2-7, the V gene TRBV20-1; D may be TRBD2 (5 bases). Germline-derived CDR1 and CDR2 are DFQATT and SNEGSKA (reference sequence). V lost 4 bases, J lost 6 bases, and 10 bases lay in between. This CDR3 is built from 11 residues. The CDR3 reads CSATRAGEQYF. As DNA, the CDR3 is TGCAGTGCTACGCGGGCGGGCGAGCAGTACTTC.

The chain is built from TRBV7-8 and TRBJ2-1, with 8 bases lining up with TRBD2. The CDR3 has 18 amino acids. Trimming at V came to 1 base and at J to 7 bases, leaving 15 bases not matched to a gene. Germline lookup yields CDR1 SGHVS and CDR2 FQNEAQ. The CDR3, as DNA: TGTGCCAGCAGCTTAGTTCTTTCGGGAGGGCCGTTTTTAAATGAGCAGTTCTTC. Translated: CASSLVLSGGPFLNEQFF.